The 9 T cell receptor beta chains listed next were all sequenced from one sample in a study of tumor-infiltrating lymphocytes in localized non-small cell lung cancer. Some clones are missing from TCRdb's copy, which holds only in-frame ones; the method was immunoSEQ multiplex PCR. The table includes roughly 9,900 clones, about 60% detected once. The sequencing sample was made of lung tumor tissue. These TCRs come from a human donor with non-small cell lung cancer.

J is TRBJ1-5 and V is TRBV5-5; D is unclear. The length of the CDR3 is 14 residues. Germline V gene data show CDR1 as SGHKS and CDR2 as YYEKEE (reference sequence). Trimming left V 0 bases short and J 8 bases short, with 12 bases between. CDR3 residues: CASSLGSAKEPQHF. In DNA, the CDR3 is TGTGCCAGCAGCTTGGGGTCAGCGAAGGAGCCCCAGCATTTT.

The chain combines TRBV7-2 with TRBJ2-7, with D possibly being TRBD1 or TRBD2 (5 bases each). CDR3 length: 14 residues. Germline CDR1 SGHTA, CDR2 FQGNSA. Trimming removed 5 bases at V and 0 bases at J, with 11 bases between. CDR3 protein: CASSPEGSSYEQYF. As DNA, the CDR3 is TGTGCCAGCAGCCCAGAGGGGAGCTCCTACGAGCAGTACTTC. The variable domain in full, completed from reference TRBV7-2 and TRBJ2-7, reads GAGVSQSPSNKVTEKGKDVELRCDPISGHTALYWYRQSLGQGLEFLIYFQGNSAPDKSGLPSDRFSAERTGGSVSTLTIQRTQQEDSAVYLCASSPEGSSYEQYFGPGTRLTVT.

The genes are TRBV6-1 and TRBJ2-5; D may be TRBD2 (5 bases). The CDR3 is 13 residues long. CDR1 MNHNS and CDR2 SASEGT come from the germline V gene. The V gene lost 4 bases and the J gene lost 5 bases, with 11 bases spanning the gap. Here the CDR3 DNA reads TGTGCCAGCAGTGGAGGGTTAGGCGAGACCCAGTACTTC. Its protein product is CASSGGLGETQYF.

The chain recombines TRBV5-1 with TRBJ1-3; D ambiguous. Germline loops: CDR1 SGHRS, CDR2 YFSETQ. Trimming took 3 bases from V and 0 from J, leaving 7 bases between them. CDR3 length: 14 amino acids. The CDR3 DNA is TGCGCCAGCAGCTCAGAGGGCTCTGGAAACACCATATATTTT. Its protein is CASSSEGSGNTIYF. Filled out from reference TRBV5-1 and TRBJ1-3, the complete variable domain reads KAGVTQTPRYLIKTRGQQVTLSCSPISGHRSVSWYQQTPGQGLQFLFEYFSETQRNKGNFPGRFSGRQFSNSRSEMNVSTLELGDSALYLCASSSEGSGNTIYFGEGSWLTVV.

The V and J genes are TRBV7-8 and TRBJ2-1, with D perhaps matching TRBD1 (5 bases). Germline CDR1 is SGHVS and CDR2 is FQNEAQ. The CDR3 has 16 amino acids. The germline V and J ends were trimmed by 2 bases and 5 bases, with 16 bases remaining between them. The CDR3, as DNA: TGTGCCAGCAGCTTAAAGGGGCAGGGAATGAACAATGAGCAGTTCTTC. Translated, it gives CASSLKGQGMNNEQFF.

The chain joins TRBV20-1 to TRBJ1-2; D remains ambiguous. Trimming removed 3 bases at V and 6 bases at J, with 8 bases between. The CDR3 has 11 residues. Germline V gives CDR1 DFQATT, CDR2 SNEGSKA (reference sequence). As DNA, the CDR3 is TGCAGTGCTAGGAAGGGAGATGGCTACACCTTC. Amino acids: CSARKGDGYTF.

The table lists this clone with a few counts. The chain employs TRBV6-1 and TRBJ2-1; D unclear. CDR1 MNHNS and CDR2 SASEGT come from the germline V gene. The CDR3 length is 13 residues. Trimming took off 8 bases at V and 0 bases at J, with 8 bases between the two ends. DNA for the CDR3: TGTGCCAGCTTAAGGAGCTCCTACAATGAGCAGTTCTTC. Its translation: CASLRSSYNEQFF.

CDR3 residues: CASSLGQQGEQYF. The CDR3 DNA reads TGTGCCAGCAGCTTAGGACAGCAAGGCGAGCAGTACTTC. The chain combines TRBV5-6 with TRBJ2-7, with D possibly TRBD1 on 6 matching bases. The germline V gene encodes CDR1 SGHDT and CDR2 YYEEEE. CDR3 length equals 13 residues. V dropped 2 bases and J dropped 6 bases, with 12 bases sitting between them.

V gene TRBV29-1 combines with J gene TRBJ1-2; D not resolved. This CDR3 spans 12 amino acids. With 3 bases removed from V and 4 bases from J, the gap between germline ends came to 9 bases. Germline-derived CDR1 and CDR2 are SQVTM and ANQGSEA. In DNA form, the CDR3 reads TGCAGCGTTGAGAGTTGGGTCTATGGCTACACCTTC. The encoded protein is CSVESWVYGYTF. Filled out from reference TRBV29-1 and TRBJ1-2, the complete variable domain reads SAVISQKPSRDICQRGTSLTIQCQVDSQVTMMFWYRQQPGQSLTLIATANQGSEATYESGFVIDKFPISRPNLTFSTLTVSNMSPEDSSIYLCSVESWVYGYTFGSGTRLTVV.